This TCR beta chain was profiled in a study of blood T cell repertoires in COVID-19. About the study: Collection of acute and convalescent COVID-19 samples took place in the United States, Italy and Spain.

This CDR3 has 13 residues. Germline CDR1 and CDR2: MNHEY and SMNVEV (reference sequence). V lost 8 bases, J lost 2 bases, and 13 bases lay in between. In the source study's methods: Estimated nucleated cell counts came from reference gene primer amplification. Clones were read by immunoSEQ multiplex PCR, and TCRdb kept only the in-frame ones, dropping some. The V and J calls and clone size come from that table; D and trimming were worked out from the DNA. The repertoire holds 180,000 or so clones, with 65% to 90% as singletons. The TCR comes from a man aged 55 to 70 with acute or convalescent COVID-19. Sample: peripheral blood. The chain links TRBV27 to TRBJ2-7, with D hard to call. DNA of the CDR3: TGTGCCAGCCTTGGGTGGGCGCCCTACGAGCAGTACTTC. It encodes CASLGWAPYEQYF.